A selection of T cell receptor beta chains follows, all from one sample in a study of radiation and T cells in renal cell carcinoma. TCRdb keeps only in-frame clones here, not all; method: immunoSEQ multiplex PCR. The sample records 100,000 to 150,000 clones, around 85% being singletons. The sample in question was blood, obtained from a patient whose treatment included radiotherapy and nephrectomy. The receptors stem from a man aged 50 to 59 with renal cell carcinoma. Both conserved end residues are part of each CDR3. A D gene is named only where the DNA matches it firmly. Size values are once, few and many counts, or a class for expanded clones, and some rows have none.

D	V	J	size	CDR3	DNA
.	TRBV9	TRBJ2-7	.	CASSVKETYEQYF	TGTGCCAGCAGCGTTAAGGAGACCTACGAGCAGTACTTC
.	TRBV7-2	TRBJ1-5	.	CASSLLRVGRQHF	TGTGCCAGCAGCTTATTGAGGGTTGGCAGGCAGCATTTT
.	TRBV5-1	TRBJ1-6	once	CASSLGGPNSPLHF	TGCGCCAGCAGCTTGGGAGGTCCAAATTCACCCCTCCACTTT
.	TRBV27	TRBJ1-6	.	CASSSGTDGISPLHF	TGTGCCAGCAGCAGCGGCACAGATGGGATTTCACCCCTCCACTTT
.	TRBV18	TRBJ1-1	few	CASSVLNTEAFF	TGTGCCAGCTCAGTACTGAACACTGAAGCTTTCTTT
TRBD1	TRBV6-6	TRBJ2-1	.	CASGRPTGESYNEQFF	TGTGCCAGCGGAAGACCGACAGGGGAATCCTACAATGAGCAGTTCTTC
TRBD2	TRBV27	TRBJ2-2	.	CASSHSGRWAGELFF	TGTGCCAGCTCCCACAGCGGGAGATGGGCCGGGGAGCTGTTTTTT
.	TRBV11-2	TRBJ2-1	.	CASSLEVYSYNEQFF	TGTGCCAGCAGCTTAGAGGTGTACTCCTACAATGAGCAGTTCTTC
.	TRBV28	TRBJ2-2	.	CASRRGTIVEGELFF	TGTGCCAGCCGTAGAGGAACAATAGTTGAAGGGGAGCTGTTTTTT
TRBD2	TRBV30	TRBJ2-7	.	CAWSGGGTGVPYEQYF	TGTGCCTGGAGTGGGGGGGGGACGGGAGTACCCTACGAGCAGTACTTC
.	TRBV6-6	TRBJ1-1	.	CASRPGASNTEAFF	TGTGCCAGCAGGCCAGGGGCCTCGAACACTGAAGCTTTCTTT
TRBD2	TRBV5-1	TRBJ2-2	.	CASSLGIGTSGTGELFF	TGCGCCAGCAGCTTGGGTATAGGGACTAGCGGCACCGGGGAGCTGTTTTTT
.	TRBV19	TRBJ1-6	.	CASSRDTLYNSPLHF	TGTGCCAGTAGTAGGGACACCCTCTATAATTCACCCCTCCACTTT
.	TRBV10-3	TRBJ1-1	.	CAISENSGDGTEAFF	TGTGCCATCAGTGAGAATTCGGGGGACGGAACTGAAGCTTTCTTT
.	TRBV19	TRBJ2-1	.	CASSIVAESYNEQFF	TGTGCCAGTAGTATAGTAGCGGAGTCCTACAATGAGCAGTTCTTC
TRBD1	TRBV27	TRBJ1-2	.	CASSFAGTGGYGYTF	TGTGCCAGCAGTTTTGCCGGGACAGGAGGATATGGCTACACCTTC
.	TRBV18	TRBJ2-6	few	CASSLETVSGANVLTF	TGTGCCAGCTCACTAGAGACCGTCTCTGGGGCCAACGTCCTGACTTTC
.	TRBV4-1	TRBJ1-1	few	CASSQHGEDTEAFF	TGCGCCAGCAGCCAACATGGGGAGGACACTGAAGCTTTCTTT
.	TRBV19	TRBJ1-4	.	CASSLAGRTEKLFF	TGTGCCAGTAGTCTCGCCGGCCGTACTGAAAAACTGTTTTTT
TRBD1	TRBV2	TRBJ1-1	.	CASLLDRGTEAFF	TGTGCCAGCCTATTGGACAGGGGCACTGAAGCTTTCTTT
.	TRBV9	TRBJ1-2	few	CASSGPRQWDYGYTF	TGTGCCAGCAGCGGGCCGAGACAGTGGGACTATGGCTACACCTTC
.	TRBV28	TRBJ2-7	.	CASSLASSYEQYF	TGTGCCAGCAGTTTAGCCAGCTCCTACGAGCAGTACTTC
.	TRBV5-1	TRBJ2-7	.	CASKSQPTVGDEQYF	TGCGCCAGCAAAAGTCAACCCACCGTCGGTGACGAGCAGTACTTC
TRBD1	TRBV7-2	TRBJ2-7	medium-sized	CASGETGWDYEQYF	TGTGCCAGCGGAGAGACAGGGTGGGACTACGAGCAGTACTTC
.	TRBV28	TRBJ2-3	once	CASSSPRDWRDTQYF	TGTGCCAGCAGTTCCCCTAGGGATTGGCGTGATACGCAGTATTTT
.	TRBV7-3	TRBJ2-2	.	CASSPNPETGELFF	TGTGCCAGCAGCCCCAACCCGGAGACCGGGGAGCTGTTTTTT
.	TRBV9	TRBJ1-3	.	CASSVGGGVGNTIYF	TGTGCCAGCAGCGTGGGGGGTGGTGTTGGAAACACCATATATTTT